The present entry profiles one TCR beta chain with its context. One end of the junction does not line up with germline, which may come from a read error. Extraction of RNA together with DNA used 20-30 mg of unsorted bulk tissue. This entry comes from a study of tumor-infiltrating lymphocytes in primary liver carcinoma. Priming with a constant-region primer yielded TCR beta cDNA from 400 to 500 ng total RNA. ARM-PCR was slightly modified, and three nested multiplex PCR rounds with it gave rise to the TCR beta libraries. Both of the initial two PCR rounds ran for about 9 cycles and employed TRBV1-TRBV30 forward primers alongside a C-beta reverse primer. A single record per CDR3 protein comes from TCRdb applying MiXCR to the multiplex PCR reads. The sample includes about 54,000 distinct CDR3 sequences, about 73% of them seen just once. Germline lookup yields CDR1 SGHKS and CDR2 YYEKEE (reference sequence). The CDR3 contains 17 residues.

The sample comprised liver tumor tissue from sampling region 2. Subset of the sample: tumor region T2, inferior pole. The chain recombines TRBV5-5 with TRBJ2-7, with D tentatively TRBD1 (7 bases). The sequence was collected from a man aged 35 to 55 with primary liver carcinoma and hepatitis B virus infection. This chain's CDR3 is CASSFRVGGQSSYERHF. The CDR3, as DNA: TGTGCTAGCAGCTTCAGGGTCGGGGGACAGAGCTCCTACGAGCGGCACTTC.